What follows are 27 T cell receptor beta chains derived from one specimen sequenced in a study of early T cells in non-severe SARS-CoV-2 infection. TCRdb reanalysed the 5' RACE reads using MiXCR and keeps one entry per CDR3 protein. The sample lists 45,000 to 55,000 distinct CDR3 sequences, around a tenth seen once, with more than 8.5% in the top ten. Sequenced: whole blood. Receptors were obtained from an adult who was a healthcare worker with PCR-confirmed SARS-CoV-2 infection or an uninfected control (not recorded which).

The table lists this clonotype with a few counts. The chain links TRBV3-1 to TRBJ2-1; 10 bases are shared with TRBD2. Germline V gives CDR1 LGHDT, CDR2 YNNKEL (reference sequence). Trimming took 1 base from V and 3 from J; bases not matched to a gene: 3. CDR3 length: 16 residues. The CDR3 loop reads CASSQGRTSGYNEQFF. DNA for the CDR3: TGTGCCAGCAGCCAAGGGAGGACTAGCGGCTACAATGAGCAGTTCTTC.

This clonotype was counted between two and nine times. This may be a read error: a much more frequent sequence differs by one nucleotide. CDR3 loop: CVSSLAEASETQYF. CDR3 bases: TGTGTCAGCAGCTTAGCAGAAGCTTCGGAGACCCAGTACTTC. J is TRBJ2-5 and V is TRBV7-9; D not certain. CDR3 length: 14 amino acids. Germline CDR1 reads SEHNR; CDR2 reads FQNEAQ (reference sequence).

In this sample, this clonotype turned up a few times. The J gene is TRBJ2-5, the V gene TRBV4-1; 16 nucleotides agree with TRBD2. There are 19 residues in the CDR3. V shed 3 bases, J shed 4 bases, and the junction held 11 bases outside the gene matches. Germline loops: CDR1 MGHRA, CDR2 YSYEKL. CDR3 sequence (DNA): TGCGCCAGCAGCCATCCGGGACTAGCGGGAGGGCCGGATCGAGAGACCCAGTACTTC. The encoded protein is CASSHPGLAGGPDRETQYF.

The chain has TRBV20-1 and TRBJ1-2; a weak D match, TRBD1 (5 bases). The CDR3 is 11 residues long. Germline loops: CDR1 DFQATT, CDR2 SNEGSKA (reference sequence). V lost 3 bases and J 8 bases, leaving 10 bases between the germline ends. This CDR3 is CSASDSPGYTF. DNA for the CDR3: TGCAGTGCTAGCGACAGCCCCGGCTACACCTTC.

In this sample, this clonotype turned up many times. The V and J genes are TRBV9 and TRBJ2-7; D unclear. V was cut by 2 bases and J by 6 bases, with 12 bases left in between. Germline CDR1 and CDR2: SGDLS and YYNGEE. The CDR3 extends over 13 amino acids. The CDR3 protein is CASSVAPSGEQYF. CDR3 DNA: TGTGCCAGCAGCGTGGCCCCCTCTGGCGAGCAGTACTTC.

In its sample, this clonotype ranks as medium-sized. The rearrangement links TRBV11-2 to TRBJ2-3; 7 bases match TRBD1. V shed 5 bases and J 2 bases; nucleotides not matched to a gene: 7. This CDR3 is 15 amino acids long. The germline gives CDR1 SGHAT, CDR2 FQNNGV. The DNA of the CDR3 is TGTGCCAGCAGCCGCCGGGACAGACCCACAGATACGCAGTATTTT. Protein: CASSRRDRPTDTQYF.

This clonotype showed up just a few times. The chain couples TRBV7-9 to TRBJ2-1; D remains ambiguous. Trimming shortened V by 4 bases and J by 4 bases, and 17 bases separated the two germline ends. Germline V gene lookup returns CDR1 SEHNR and CDR2 FQNEAQ (reference sequence). This CDR3 contains 16 residues. CDR3 protein: CASSSVVTSYYNEQFF. In DNA form, the CDR3 reads TGTGCCAGCAGCTCGGTTGTGACCTCTTATTACAATGAGCAGTTCTTC.

This clonotype came up a few times. V usage is TRBV18 and J usage is TRBJ1-1, with D perhaps matching TRBD1 (6 bases). The ends were cut back, 3 bases at V and 3 bases at J, with 11 bases in the middle. The V gene's germline CDR1 is KGHSH and CDR2 LQKENI. This CDR3 has 14 residues. The CDR3 loop reads CASSPARQDTEAFF. The CDR3 nucleotides read TGTGCCAGCTCACCCGCCCGACAGGACACTGAAGCTTTCTTT. Filled out from reference TRBV18 and TRBJ1-1, the complete variable domain reads NAGVMQNPRHLVRRRGQEARLRCSPMKGHSHVYWYRQLPEEGLKFMVYLQKENIIDESGMPKERFSAEFPKEGPSILRIQQVVRGDSAAYFCASSPARQDTEAFFGQGTRLTVV.

This clonotype was recorded a few times. The rearrangement joins TRBV28 to TRBJ2-5; D unclear. CDR1 and CDR2 (germline): MDHEN, SYDVKM. The V end lost 5 bases, the J end lost 2 bases, and 18 bases lay between the germline ends. This CDR3 spans 16 amino acids. The CDR3 DNA follows: TGTGCCAGCAGTCTCCCGCTGCTAGGACGGCAAGAGACCCAGTACTTC. Translation: CASSLPLLGRQETQYF.

This clonotype was observed a handful of times. The genes are TRBV27 and TRBJ2-5; 7 nucleotides line up with TRBD2. The CDR3 contains 14 residues. Germline assignment: CDR1 MNHEY and CDR2 SMNVEV (reference sequence). The trim removed 6 bases at V and 5 bases at J, leaving 9 bases unmatched. CDR3 in DNA: TGTGCCAGCAGCTCACCTGGGAGGGCCGAGACCCAGTACTTC. Protein product: CASSSPGRAETQYF.

This clonotype was counted only a few times. This sequence joins TRBV7-3 and TRBJ2-2; TRBD2 aligns across 13 bases. The CDR3 extends over 20 amino acids. Germline V gene sequence: CDR1 SGHTA, CDR2 FQGTGA. V trimming: 5 bases; J trimming: 4 bases; junction bases outside the gene matches: 16. The CDR3 DNA is TGTGCCAGCAGCCCCAGTAGGACTAGCGGGAGCCGCCGTGTCACCGGGGAGCTGTTTTTT. Translating it yields CASSPSRTSGSRRVTGELFF.

The chain links TRBV28 to TRBJ1-2; D is ambiguous. The CDR3 runs to 13 residues. Trimming pared 1 base from V and 7 bases from J, leaving 10 bases between. Per the germline V gene, CDR1 is MDHEN and CDR2 is SYDVKM. The CDR3 sequence is CASSLSLGSGYTF. The CDR3 region has the DNA TGTGCCAGCAGTTTATCGCTGGGAAGTGGCTACACCTTC.

The chain employs TRBV12-3 or TRBV12-4 and TRBJ2-7, with a weak D call TRBD1 (5 bases). Trimming removed 1 base at V and 2 bases at J, with 9 bases between. The CDR3 totals 14 residues. The CDR3 spells CASSLVGVTYEQYF. The CDR3 DNA is TGTGCCAGCAGTTTAGTAGGGGTGACCTACGAGCAGTACTTC.

This clonotype was observed many times. The J gene is TRBJ2-1, the V gene TRBV18; unclear D gene. The V gene lost 5 bases and the J gene lost 0 bases, with 11 bases spanning the gap. Germline V gene sequence: CDR1 KGHSH, CDR2 LQKENI. CDR3 length equals 15 residues. In nucleotides, the CDR3 is TGTGCCAGCTCATATAGTTTGGACTCCTACAATGAGCAGTTCTTC. It is translated as CASSYSLDSYNEQFF.

This clonotype has ten or more counts. This chain connects TRBV4-1 to TRBJ2-2, with unresolved D. This CDR3 is 17 amino acids long. V lost 6 bases to trimming and J lost 4 bases, with 21 bases between them. From germline, CDR1 is MGHRA and CDR2 YSYEKL. The CDR3 loop is CASSQIDMGFSTGELFF. CDR3 DNA sequence: TGCGCCAGCAGTCAAATCGACATGGGGTTTAGCACCGGGGAGCTGTTTTTT.

The genes are TRBV6-5 and TRBJ1-1; tentatively, D is TRBD1 (5 bases). V was pared by 0 bases and J by 0 bases, with 14 bases between. From germline, CDR1 is MNHEY and CDR2 SVGAGI. This CDR3 has 17 amino acids. The CDR3, as DNA: TGTGCCAGCAGTTACTCGATAGGCACAGGATTGAACACTGAAGCTTTCTTT. This sequence encodes CASSYSIGTGLNTEAFF.

This clonotype was seen many times. The chain uses TRBV20-1 and TRBJ1-5, with D unclear. This CDR3 is built from 15 residues. The germline V gene has CDR1 DFQATT and CDR2 SNEGSKA (reference sequence). V gave up 3 bases and J gave up 1 base, with 13 bases separating them. Here the CDR3 reads CSARVAGQSNQPQHF. CDR3 sequence (DNA): TGCAGTGCTAGGGTCGCAGGCCAGAGCAATCAGCCCCAGCATTTT.

This clonotype was seen a few times. The rearrangement links TRBV9 to TRBJ1-1; 10 bases align to TRBD1. V shed 0 bases, J shed 3 bases, and the junction held 14 bases outside the gene matches. The CDR3 runs 19 residues. The V gene's germline CDR1 is SGDLS and CDR2 YYNGEE. The CDR3 DNA reads as TGTGCCAGCAGCGTAGTCGCCTTGACAGGGGGCCCTCCGGACACTGAAGCTTTCTTT. Translated: CASSVVALTGGPPDTEAFF.

This clonotype was recorded a few times. CDR3 nucleotides: TGTGCCTGGACCGTAGAGCGCAATGAGCAGTTCTTC. Amino acids: CAWTVERNEQFF. The rearrangement uses TRBV30 and TRBJ2-1; D call uncertain. The CDR3 is 12 residues long. Per germline, CDR1 GTSNPN and CDR2 SVGIG (reference sequence). V was pared by 4 bases and J by 6 bases, with 10 bases between. The complete variable domain, with remaining parts taken from reference TRBV30 and TRBJ2-1, reads SQTIHQWPATLVQPVGSPLSLECTVEGTSNPNLYWYRQAAGRGLQLLFYSVGIGQISSEVPQNLSASRPQDRQFILSSKKLLLSDSGFYLCAWTVERNEQFFGPGTRLTVL.

In this sample, this clonotype turned up a few times. This sequence joins TRBV12-3 or TRBV12-4 and TRBJ1-1, with D possibly matching TRBD1 (6 bases). Between the trimmed V and J ends, which lost 3 bases and 6 bases, there was a span of 11 bases. The CDR3 is made up of 13 amino acids. This chain's CDR3 is CASSLETGAEAFF. The CDR3 DNA is TGTGCCAGCAGTTTGGAGACAGGAGCTGAAGCTTTCTTT.

This clonotype was seen a handful of times. The rearrangement uses TRBV4-1 and TRBJ2-7; 9 bases fit TRBD1. This CDR3 has 13 residues. Germline V gene data show CDR1 as MGHRA and CDR2 as YSYEKL. V was pared by 4 bases and J by 7 bases, with 5 bases of the junction left unmatched. The DNA of the CDR3 is TGCGCCAGCAGCCGCTACAGGGGGCTTGAGCAGTACTTC. Encoded protein: CASSRYRGLEQYF.

The CDR3 DNA reads TGCAGTGCTAGATGGACAGGACGGGAGACCCAGTACTTC. Translated, it gives CSARWTGRETQYF. The J gene is TRBJ2-5, the V gene TRBV20-1; TRBD1 agrees at 7 bases. V was clipped by 2 bases and J by 5 bases; unmatched bases: 5. The CDR3 sequence is 13 residues long. Per germline, CDR1 DFQATT and CDR2 SNEGSKA (reference sequence).

The CDR3 nucleotides are TGCGCCAGCAGCTTGGGTACAGGGGAGGATTCACCCCTCCACTTT. Residues: CASSLGTGEDSPLHF. The gene calls are TRBV5-1 and TRBJ1-6; 7 nucleotides align to TRBD1. Trimming at V came to 0 bases and at J to 8 bases, leaving 5 bases not matched to a gene. The CDR3 length is 15 residues. The germline CDR1 and CDR2 sequences are SGHRS and YFSETQ.

This clonotype has just a few counts. V gene TRBV5-6 combines with J gene TRBJ1-1; 10 nucleotides line up with TRBD1. Germline CDR1 is SGHDT and CDR2 is YYEEEE. This CDR3 has 17 residues. With V trimmed by 4 bases and J by 5 bases, 14 bases remained unmatched. This CDR3 reads CASSPLRDRGYATEAFF. In DNA, the CDR3 is TGTGCCAGCAGCCCGTTGAGGGACAGGGGTTATGCGACTGAAGCTTTCTTT. Combining the CDR3 with reference TRBV5-6 and TRBJ1-1 gives the whole variable domain DAGVTQSPTHLIKTRGQQVTLRCSPKSGHDTVSWYQQALGQGPQFIFQYYEEEERQRGNFPDRFSGHQFPNYSSELNVNALLLGDSALYLCASSPLRDRGYATEAFFGQGTRLTVV.

The sample holds a few counts of this clonotype. The genes are TRBV7-6 and TRBJ1-4; the match to TRBD1 covers 7 bases. Losses at the gene ends were 5 bases for V and 8 bases for J; bases not matched to a gene: 11. Germline CDR1 is SGHVS and CDR2 is FNYEAQ. The CDR3 totals 15 residues. CDR3 sequence: CASSVTGTVGEKLFF. In nucleotides, the CDR3 is TGTGCCAGCAGCGTAACCGGGACAGTCGGGGAAAAACTGTTTTTT.

This clonotype was found many times. The chain combines TRBV7-2 with TRBJ2-3; weak D call: TRBD2 (5 bases). Germline V gene lookup returns CDR1 SGHTA and CDR2 FQGNSA. The CDR3 extends over 15 amino acids. Trimming shortened V by 7 bases and J by 2 bases, and 16 bases separated the two germline ends. CDR3 sequence: CASNKEAGTTDTQYF. CDR3 bases: TGTGCCAGCAACAAGGAGGCGGGTACCACAGATACGCAGTATTTT.

This clonotype was detected ten times or more. This CDR3 reads CASSYYTDTQYF. The CDR3 DNA follows: TGTGCCAGCAGCTATTACACAGATACGCAGTATTTT. The chain recombines TRBV5-6 with TRBJ2-3, with unresolved D. CDR3 size: 12 residues. Germline V CDR1 and CDR2: SGHDT, YYEEEE. With 3 bases removed from V and 2 bases from J, the gap between germline ends came to 4 bases.